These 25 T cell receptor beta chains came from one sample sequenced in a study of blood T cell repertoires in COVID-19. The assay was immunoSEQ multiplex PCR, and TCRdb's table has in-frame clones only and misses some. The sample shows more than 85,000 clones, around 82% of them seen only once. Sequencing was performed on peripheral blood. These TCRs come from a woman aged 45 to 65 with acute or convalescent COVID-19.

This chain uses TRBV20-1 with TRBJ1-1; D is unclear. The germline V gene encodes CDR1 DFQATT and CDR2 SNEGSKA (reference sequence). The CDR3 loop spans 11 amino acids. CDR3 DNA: TGCCTCGGAACCGGAGGCACTGAAGCTTTCTTT. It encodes CLGTGGTEAFF.

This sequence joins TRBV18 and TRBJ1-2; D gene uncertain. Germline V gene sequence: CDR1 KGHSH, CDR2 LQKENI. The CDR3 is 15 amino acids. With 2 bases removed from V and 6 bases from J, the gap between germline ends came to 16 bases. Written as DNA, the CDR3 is TGTGCCAGCTCACCAAGAGTAGGGCGGGAAAATGGCTACACCTTC. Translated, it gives CASSPRVGRENGYTF.

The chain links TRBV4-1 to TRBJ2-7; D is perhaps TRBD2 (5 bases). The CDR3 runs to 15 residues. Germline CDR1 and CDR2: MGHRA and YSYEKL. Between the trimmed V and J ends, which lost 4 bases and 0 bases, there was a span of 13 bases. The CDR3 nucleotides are TGCGCCAGCAGCCTTCAGCTGGAGGCCTCCTACGAGCAGTACTTC. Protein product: CASSLQLEASYEQYF.

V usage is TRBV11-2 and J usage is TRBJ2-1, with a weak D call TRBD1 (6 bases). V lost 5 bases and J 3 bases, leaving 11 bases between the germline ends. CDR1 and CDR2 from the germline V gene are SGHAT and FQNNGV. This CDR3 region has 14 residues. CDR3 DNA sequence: TGTGCCAGCAGCGAAATACAGGGCTACAATGAGCAGTTCTTC. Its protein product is CASSEIQGYNEQFF.

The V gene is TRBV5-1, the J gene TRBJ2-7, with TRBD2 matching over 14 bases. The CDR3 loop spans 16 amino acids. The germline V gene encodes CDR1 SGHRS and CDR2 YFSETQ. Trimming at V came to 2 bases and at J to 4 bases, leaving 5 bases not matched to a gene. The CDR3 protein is CASSLRTSGGWYEQYF. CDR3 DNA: TGCGCCAGCAGCTTACGGACTAGCGGGGGGTGGTACGAGCAGTACTTC.

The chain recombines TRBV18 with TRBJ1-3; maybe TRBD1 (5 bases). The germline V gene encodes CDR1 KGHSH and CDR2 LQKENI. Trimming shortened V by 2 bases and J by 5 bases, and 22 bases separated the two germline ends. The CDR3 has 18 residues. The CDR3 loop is CASSPLTPSGSSRNTIYF. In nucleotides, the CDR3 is TGTGCCAGCTCACCATTGACGCCTTCAGGGTCGTCTCGAAACACCATATATTTT.

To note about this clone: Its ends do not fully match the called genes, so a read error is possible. The CDR3 region is CASSWQGRGTDF. In DNA, the CDR3 is TGTGCCAGCAGTTGGCAAGGGAGAGGTACGGATTTT. The rearrangement uses TRBV12-3 or TRBV12-4 and TRBJ2-3, with a weak D call TRBD2 (5 bases). The CDR3 length is 12 residues.

The CDR3 is CAWRDRDYGYTF. CDR3 nucleotides: TGTGCCTGGCGGGACAGGGACTATGGCTACACCTTC. The chain is built from TRBV30 and TRBJ1-2; TRBD1 matches 9 bases. CDR3 size: 12 residues. Germline CDR1 and CDR2: GTSNPN and SVGIG (reference sequence). J gave up 3 bases and V 5 bases, and 1 base lay outside the gene matches.

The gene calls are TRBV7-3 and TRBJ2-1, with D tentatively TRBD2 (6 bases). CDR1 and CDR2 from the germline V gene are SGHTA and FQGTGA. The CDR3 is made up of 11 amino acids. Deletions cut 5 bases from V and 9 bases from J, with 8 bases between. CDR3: CASSAGGEQFF. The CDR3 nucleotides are TGTGCCAGCAGCGCCGGGGGTGAGCAGTTCTTC.

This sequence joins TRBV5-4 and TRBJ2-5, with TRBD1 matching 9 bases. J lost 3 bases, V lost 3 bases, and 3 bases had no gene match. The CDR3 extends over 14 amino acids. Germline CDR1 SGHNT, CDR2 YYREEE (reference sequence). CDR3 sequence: CASSSQGAEETQYF. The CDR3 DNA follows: TGTGCCAGCAGCTCACAGGGGGCTGAAGAGACCCAGTACTTC. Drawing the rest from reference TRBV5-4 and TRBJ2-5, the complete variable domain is ETGVTQSPTHLIKTRGQQVTLRCSSQSGHNTVSWYQQALGQGPQFIFQYYREEENGRGNFPPRFSGLQFPNYSSELNVNALELDDSALYLCASSSQGAEETQYFGPGTRLLVL.

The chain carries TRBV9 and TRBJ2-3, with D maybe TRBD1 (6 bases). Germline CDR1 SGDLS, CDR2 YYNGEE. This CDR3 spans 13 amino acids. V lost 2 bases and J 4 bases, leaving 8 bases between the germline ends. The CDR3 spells CASSVPGADTQYF. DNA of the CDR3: TGTGCCAGCAGCGTCCCAGGGGCAGATACGCAGTATTTT.

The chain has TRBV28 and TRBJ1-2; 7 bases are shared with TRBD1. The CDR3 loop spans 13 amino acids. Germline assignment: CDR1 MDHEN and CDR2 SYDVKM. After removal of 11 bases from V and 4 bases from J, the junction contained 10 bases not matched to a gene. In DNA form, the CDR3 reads TGTGCCGCACGGGTAGGGGGCGGCTATGGCTACACCTTC. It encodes CAARVGGGYGYTF.

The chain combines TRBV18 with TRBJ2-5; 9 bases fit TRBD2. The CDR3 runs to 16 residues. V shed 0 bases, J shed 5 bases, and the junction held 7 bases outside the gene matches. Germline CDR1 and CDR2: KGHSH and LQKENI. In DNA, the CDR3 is TGTGCCAGCTCACCACCCGGACTAGCGCGGGGGGAGACCCAGTACTTC. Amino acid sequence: CASSPPGLARGETQYF.

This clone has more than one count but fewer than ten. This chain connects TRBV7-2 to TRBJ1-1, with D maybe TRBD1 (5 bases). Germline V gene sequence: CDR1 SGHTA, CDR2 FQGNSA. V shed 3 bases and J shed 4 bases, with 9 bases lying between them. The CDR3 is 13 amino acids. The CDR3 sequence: CASSFDSSTEAFF. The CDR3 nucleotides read TGTGCCAGCAGCTTCGACAGTAGCACTGAAGCTTTCTTT.

The CDR3 reads CASSVRGPEGYTF. The CDR3 nucleotides read TGTGCCAGCAGTGTACGGGGTCCGGAGGGCTACACCTTC. This rearrangement joins TRBV27 to TRBJ1-2; D not certain. Trimming pared 5 bases from V and 8 bases from J, leaving 15 bases between. The CDR3 has 13 amino acids. Germline CDR1 reads MNHEY; CDR2 reads SMNVEV (reference sequence).

CDR3 sequence (DNA): TGTGCCAGTAGCCGATCTCAGGGCGATTACTGGTATTTGCGTTATGGCTACACCTTC. It encodes CASSRSQGDYWYLRYGYTF. V is TRBV19 and J is TRBJ1-2; possible D gene TRBD1, 5 bases. CDR1 is LNHDA, CDR2 SQIVND, per germline (reference sequence). CDR3 length: 19 amino acids. V gave up 6 bases and J gave up 5 bases, with 31 bases separating them.

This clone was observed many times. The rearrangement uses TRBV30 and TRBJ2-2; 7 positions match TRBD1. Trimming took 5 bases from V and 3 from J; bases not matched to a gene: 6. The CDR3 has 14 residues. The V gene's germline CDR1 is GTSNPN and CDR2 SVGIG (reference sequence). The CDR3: CAWRQGPYTGELFF. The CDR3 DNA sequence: TGTGCCTGGCGACAGGGTCCGTACACCGGGGAGCTGTTTTTT.

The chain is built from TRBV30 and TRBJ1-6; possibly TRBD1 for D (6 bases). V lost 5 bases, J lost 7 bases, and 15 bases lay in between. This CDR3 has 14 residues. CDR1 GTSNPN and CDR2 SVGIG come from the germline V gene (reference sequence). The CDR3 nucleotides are TGTGCCTGGTGGAGAGGGGGACGGAATTCACCCCTCCACTTT. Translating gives CAWWRGGRNSPLHF.

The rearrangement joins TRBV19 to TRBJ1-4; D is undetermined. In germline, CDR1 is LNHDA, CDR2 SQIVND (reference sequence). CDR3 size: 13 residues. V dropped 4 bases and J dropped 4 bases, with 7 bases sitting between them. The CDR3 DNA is TGTGCCAGTAGTACAGAGTATAATGAAAAACTGTTTTTT. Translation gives CASSTEYNEKLFF.

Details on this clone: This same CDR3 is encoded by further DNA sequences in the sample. The CDR3 DNA sequence: TGTGCCACCAGTGACCCGGGACAGGGAGGAGATACGCAGTATTTT. Protein: CATSDPGQGGDTQYF. J is TRBJ2-3 and V is TRBV24-1; 9 bases are a match to TRBD1. J lost 5 bases, V lost 4 bases, and 6 bases had no gene match. The CDR3 extends over 15 amino acids. Germline assignment: CDR1 KGHDR and CDR2 SFDVKD.

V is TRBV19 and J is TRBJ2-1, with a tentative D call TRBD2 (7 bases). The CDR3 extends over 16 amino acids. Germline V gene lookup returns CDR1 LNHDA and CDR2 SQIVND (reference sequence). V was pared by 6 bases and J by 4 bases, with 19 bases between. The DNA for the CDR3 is TGTGCCAGTAGACTAATATCTGGGGGGGCATACAATGAGCAGTTCTTC. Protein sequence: CASRLISGGAYNEQFF.

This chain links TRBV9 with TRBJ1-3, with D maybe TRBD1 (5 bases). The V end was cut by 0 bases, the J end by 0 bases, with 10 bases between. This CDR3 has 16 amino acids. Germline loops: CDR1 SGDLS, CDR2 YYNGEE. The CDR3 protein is CASSVGTGISGNTIYF. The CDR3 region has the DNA TGTGCCAGCAGCGTAGGAACAGGAATCTCTGGAAACACCATATATTTT.

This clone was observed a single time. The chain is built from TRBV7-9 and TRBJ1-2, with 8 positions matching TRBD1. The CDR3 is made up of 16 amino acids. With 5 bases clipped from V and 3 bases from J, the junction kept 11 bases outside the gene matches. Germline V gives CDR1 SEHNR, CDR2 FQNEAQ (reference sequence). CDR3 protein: CASSPNIGRGHYGYTF. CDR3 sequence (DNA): TGTGCCAGCAGCCCCAATATCGGCAGGGGGCACTATGGCTACACCTTC. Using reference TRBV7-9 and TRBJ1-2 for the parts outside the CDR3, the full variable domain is DTGVSQNPRHKITKRGQNVTFRCDPISEHNRLYWYRQTLGQGPEFLTYFQNEAQLEKSRLLSDRFSAERPKGSFSTLEIQRTEQGDSAMYLCASSPNIGRGHYGYTFGSGTRLTVV.

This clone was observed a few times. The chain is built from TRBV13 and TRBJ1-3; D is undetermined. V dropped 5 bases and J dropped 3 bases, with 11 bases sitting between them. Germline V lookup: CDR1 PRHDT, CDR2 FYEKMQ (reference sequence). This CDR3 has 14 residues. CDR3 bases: TGTGCCAGCAGCCATACCGGCGGTGGAAACACCATATATTTT. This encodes CASSHTGGGNTIYF.

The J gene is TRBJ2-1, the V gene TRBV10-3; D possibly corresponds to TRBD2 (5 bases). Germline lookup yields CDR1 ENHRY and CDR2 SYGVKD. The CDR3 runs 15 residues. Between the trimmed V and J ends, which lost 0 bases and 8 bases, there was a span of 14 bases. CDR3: CAISESPTREYEQFF. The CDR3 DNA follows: TGTGCCATCAGTGAGTCCCCCACTAGGGAGTATGAGCAGTTCTTC.